This is a list of T cell receptor beta chains from one sample in a study of human T cells and chemical hapten exposure. TCRdb processed the RACE reads anew with MiXCR; each CDR3 protein has one entry. There are 250,000 to 300,000 distinct CDR3 sequences in the sample; roughly 7.7% occur only once, and roughly 1.2% lies in the top ten. The sample was whole blood, taken in connection with sensitization to the hapten diphenylcyclopropenone (DPC). The origin of the receptors is a man aged 18 to 30 with alopecia areata. Some clones in this sample may be carry-over from other donors' samples. The CDR3 runs from the conserved cysteine through the conserved F or W.

>TRBJ2-1|TRBV28
CASSPRTANRYEQFF
>TRBJ1-1|TRBV4-1
CASSRHGGRGRTEAFF
>TRBJ2-7|TRBV10-3
CAISAYGTGPYEQYF
>TRBJ1-2|TRBV12-3/TRBV12-4
CASSPGEPGYTF
>TRBJ2-4|TRBV4-3
CASSQDWGGIQYF
>TRBJ2-5|TRBV7-9
CASRPGAGQTQYF
>TRBJ2-2|TRBV4-1
CASSQVGTGELFF
>TRBJ1-2|TRBV7-9
CASESEEENGYTF
>TRBJ1-1|TRBV28
CASSLAQVSAFF
>TRBJ1-2|TRBV2
CASPSDRLMAKNYGYTF
>TRBJ1-2|TRBV3-1
CASSPIGDDNYGYTF
>TRBJ2-1|TRBV11-2
CASTPVSRLPISAEQFF
>TRBJ2-7|TRBV12-3/TRBV12-4
CASSTGQGRAADRVSEQYF
>TRBJ1-5|TRBV20-1
CSAHPTGDQPQHF
>TRBJ2-3|TRBV6-2/TRBV6-3
CASSYSGELLTDTQYF
>TRBJ2-5|TRBV11-2
CASSLVSQADLRTQYF
>TRBJ2-7|TRBV10-2
CASSAGEPQYF
>TRBJ1-1|TRBV7-8
CASSPMTGLNTEAFF
>TRBJ2-3|TRBV12-3/TRBV12-4
CASSLGTSGGAGTDTQYF
>TRBJ2-3|TRBV11-2
CASSLDLAGSTDTQYF
>TRBJ2-1|TRBV20-1
CSARDLGGGPHNEQFF
>TRBJ1-6|TRBV5-6
CASSLVSAYSPLHF
>TRBJ1-2|TRBV4-1
CASSQDHVRAGGYTF
>TRBJ1-6|TRBV3-1
CASSREGIGSPLHF
>TRBJ2-1|TRBV3-1
CASSQETGEQFF
>TRBJ1-2|TRBV10-3
CAISESTGRGYTF